This TCR beta chain was identified during a study of regulatory T cells in long-lasting Graves disease. Regarding the study as a whole: Possibly, too few samples lowered accuracy. Relative to newly diagnosed Graves' patients, persistent ones had lower TCR diversity. With persistent disease, TRBV28, TRBJ1-2 and TRBJ2-5 were the favored segments.

The V segment lost 2 bases and the J segment 6 bases; nucleotides outside the gene matches: 3. This CDR3 has 15 residues. The germline V gene encodes CDR1 SGDLS and CDR2 YYNGEE. The time point denotes: newly diagnosed GD, antithyroid drugs for less than 3 months. Isolated PBMC RNA provided the starting material for the TCR library. HTBI primers from iRepertoire and Arm-PCR of CDR3 regions yielded the TCR beta libraries. Authors' analysis steps: 60 or so TRBV and roughly 15 TRBJ segments were identified across samples. TCRdb itself ran the multiplex PCR reads through MiXCR, one entry per CDR3 protein. The V and J calls come from TCRdb's annotation, not from the publication. The sample includes about 320,000 distinct CDR3 sequences, about 20% of them seen just once. This clonotype appeared many times. Antigen specificity is unknown.

The chain couples TRBV9 to TRBJ2-2; 11 bases are a match to TRBD1. Sequencing was performed on peripheral blood mononuclear cells (PBMCs), taken at new diagnosis, from a patient treated with antithyroid drugs. The origin of this receptor is a female donor with Graves disease. CDR3 loop: CASSVPGQGAGELFF. The CDR3 DNA follows: TGTGCCAGCAGCGTTCCGGGACAGGGGGCCGGGGAGCTGTTTTTT.